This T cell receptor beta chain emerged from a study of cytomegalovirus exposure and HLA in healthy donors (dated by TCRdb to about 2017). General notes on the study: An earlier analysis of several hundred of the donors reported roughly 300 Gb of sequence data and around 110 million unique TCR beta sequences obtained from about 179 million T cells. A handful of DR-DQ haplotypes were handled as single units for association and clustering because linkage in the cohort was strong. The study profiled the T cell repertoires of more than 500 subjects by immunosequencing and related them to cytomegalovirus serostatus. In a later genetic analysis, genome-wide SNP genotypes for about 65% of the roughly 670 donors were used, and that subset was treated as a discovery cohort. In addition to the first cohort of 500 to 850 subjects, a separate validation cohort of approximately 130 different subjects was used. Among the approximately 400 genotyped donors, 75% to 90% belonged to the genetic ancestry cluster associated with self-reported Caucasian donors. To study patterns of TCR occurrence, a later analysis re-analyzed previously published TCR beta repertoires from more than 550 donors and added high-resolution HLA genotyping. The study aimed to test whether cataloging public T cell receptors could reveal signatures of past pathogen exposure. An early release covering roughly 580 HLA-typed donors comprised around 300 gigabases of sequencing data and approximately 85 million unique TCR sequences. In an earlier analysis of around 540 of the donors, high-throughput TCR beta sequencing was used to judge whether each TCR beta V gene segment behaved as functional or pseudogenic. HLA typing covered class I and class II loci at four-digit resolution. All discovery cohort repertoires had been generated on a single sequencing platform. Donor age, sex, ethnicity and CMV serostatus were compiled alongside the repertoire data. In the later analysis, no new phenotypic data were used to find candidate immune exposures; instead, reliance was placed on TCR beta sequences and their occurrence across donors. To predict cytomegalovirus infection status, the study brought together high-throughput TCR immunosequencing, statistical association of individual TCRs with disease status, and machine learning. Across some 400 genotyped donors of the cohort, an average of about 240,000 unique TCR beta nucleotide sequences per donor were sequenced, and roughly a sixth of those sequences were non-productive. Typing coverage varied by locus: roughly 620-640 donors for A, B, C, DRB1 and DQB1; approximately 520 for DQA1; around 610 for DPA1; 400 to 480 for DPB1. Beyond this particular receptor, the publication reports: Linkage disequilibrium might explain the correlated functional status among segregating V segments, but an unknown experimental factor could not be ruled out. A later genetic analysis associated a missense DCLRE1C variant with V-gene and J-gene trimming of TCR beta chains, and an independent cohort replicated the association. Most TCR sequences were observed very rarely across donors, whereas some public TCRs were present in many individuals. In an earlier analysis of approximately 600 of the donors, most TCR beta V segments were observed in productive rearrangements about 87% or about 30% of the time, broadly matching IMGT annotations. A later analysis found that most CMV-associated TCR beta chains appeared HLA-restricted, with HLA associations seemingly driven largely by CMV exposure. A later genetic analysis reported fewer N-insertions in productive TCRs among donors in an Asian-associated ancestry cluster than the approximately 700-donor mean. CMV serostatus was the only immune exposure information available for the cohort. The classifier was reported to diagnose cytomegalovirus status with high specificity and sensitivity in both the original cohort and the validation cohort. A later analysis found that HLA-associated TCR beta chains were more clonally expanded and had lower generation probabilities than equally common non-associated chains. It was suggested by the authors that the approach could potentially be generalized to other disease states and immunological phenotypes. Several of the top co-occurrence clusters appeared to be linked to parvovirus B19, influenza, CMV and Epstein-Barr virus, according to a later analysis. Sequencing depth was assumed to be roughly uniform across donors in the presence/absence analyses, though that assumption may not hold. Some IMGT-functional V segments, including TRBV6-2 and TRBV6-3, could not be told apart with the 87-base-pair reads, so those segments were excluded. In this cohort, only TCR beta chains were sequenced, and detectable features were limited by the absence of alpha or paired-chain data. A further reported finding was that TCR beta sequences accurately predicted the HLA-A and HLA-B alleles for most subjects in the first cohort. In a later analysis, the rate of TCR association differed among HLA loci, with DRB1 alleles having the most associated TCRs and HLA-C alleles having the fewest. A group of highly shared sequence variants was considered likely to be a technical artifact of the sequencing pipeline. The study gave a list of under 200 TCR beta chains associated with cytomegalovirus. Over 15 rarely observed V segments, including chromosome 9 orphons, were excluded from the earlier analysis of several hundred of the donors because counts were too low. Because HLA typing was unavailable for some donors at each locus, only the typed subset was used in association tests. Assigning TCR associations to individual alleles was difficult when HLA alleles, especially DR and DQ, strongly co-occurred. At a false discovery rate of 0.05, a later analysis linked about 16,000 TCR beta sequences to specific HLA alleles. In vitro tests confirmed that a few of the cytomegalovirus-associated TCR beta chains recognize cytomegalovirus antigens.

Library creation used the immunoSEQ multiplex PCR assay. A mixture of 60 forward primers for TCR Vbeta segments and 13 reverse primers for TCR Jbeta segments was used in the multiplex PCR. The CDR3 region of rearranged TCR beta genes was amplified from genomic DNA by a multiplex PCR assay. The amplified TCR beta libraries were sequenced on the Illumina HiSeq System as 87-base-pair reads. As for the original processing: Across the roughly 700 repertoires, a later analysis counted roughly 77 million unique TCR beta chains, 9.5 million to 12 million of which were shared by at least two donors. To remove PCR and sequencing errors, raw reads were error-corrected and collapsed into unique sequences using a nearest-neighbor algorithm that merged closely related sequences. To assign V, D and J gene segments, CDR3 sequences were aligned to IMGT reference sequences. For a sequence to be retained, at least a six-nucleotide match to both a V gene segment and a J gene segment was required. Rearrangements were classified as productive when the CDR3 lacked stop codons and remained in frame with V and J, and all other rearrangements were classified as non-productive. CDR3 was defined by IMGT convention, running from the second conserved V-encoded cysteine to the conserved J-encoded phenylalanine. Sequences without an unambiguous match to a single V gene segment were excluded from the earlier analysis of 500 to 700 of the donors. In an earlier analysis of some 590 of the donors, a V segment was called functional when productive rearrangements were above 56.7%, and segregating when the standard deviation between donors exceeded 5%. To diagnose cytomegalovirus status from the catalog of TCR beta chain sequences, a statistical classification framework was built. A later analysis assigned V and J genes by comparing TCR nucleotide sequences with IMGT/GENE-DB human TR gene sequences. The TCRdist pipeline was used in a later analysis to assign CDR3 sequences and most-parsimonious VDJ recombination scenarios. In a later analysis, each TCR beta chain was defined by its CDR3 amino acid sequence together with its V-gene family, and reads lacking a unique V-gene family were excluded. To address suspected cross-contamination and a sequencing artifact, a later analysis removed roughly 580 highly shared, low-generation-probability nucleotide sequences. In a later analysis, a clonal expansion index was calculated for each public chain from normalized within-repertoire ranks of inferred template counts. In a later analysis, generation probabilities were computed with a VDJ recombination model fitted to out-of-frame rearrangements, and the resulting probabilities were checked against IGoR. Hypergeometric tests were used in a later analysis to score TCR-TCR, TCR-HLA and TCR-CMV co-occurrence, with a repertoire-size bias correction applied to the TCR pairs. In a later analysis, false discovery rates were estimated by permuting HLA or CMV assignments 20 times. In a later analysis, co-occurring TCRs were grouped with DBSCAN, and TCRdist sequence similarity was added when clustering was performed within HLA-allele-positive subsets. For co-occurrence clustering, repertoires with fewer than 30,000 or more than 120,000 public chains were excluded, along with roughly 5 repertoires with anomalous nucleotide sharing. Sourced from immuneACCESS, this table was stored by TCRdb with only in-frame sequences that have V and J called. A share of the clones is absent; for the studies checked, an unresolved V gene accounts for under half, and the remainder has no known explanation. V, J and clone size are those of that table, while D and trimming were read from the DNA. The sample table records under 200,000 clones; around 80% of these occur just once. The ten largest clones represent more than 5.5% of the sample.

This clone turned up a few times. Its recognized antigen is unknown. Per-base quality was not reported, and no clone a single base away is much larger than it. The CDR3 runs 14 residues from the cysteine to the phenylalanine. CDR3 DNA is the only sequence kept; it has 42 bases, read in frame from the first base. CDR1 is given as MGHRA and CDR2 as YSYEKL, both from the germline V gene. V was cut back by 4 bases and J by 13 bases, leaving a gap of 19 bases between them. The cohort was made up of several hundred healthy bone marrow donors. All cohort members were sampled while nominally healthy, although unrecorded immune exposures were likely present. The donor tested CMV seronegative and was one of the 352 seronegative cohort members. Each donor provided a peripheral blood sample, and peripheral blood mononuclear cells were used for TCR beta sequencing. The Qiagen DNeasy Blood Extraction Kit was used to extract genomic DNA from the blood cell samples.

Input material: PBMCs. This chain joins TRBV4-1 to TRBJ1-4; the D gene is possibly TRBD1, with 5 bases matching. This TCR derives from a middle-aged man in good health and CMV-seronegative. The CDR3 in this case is CASSLPRGEGRLFF. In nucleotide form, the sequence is TGCGCCAGCAGCCTTCCCCGGGGGGAAGGGAGACTGTTTTTT.